The 5 T cell receptor beta chains presented below share a single source sample, sequenced in a study of OX40 agonist ivuxolimab in advanced cancers. Sequencing was performed with immunoSEQ multiplex PCR; in TCRdb, only in-frame clones are kept and a portion is missing. Found here are around 80,000 clones, about 86% of them singletons; the top ten hold about 0.78%. Sequenced here: CD4+ or CD8+ T cells sorted from blood, sampled in a trial of the OX40 agonist ivuxolimab. The receptor set was obtained from an adult with an advanced solid tumor such as melanoma, head and neck, liver or kidney cancer.

The rearrangement uses TRBV7-9 and TRBJ2-5; TRBD2 agrees at 10 bases. The V and J ends lost 0 bases and 7 bases, in that order; junction bases with no gene match: 8. In germline, CDR1 is SEHNR, CDR2 FQNEAQ (reference sequence). The length of the CDR3 is 16 residues. The CDR3 is CASSLATSGPQGTQYF. The CDR3 DNA follows: TGTGCCAGCAGCTTAGCGACTAGCGGGCCCCAGGGGACCCAGTACTTC.

The chain couples TRBV6-6 to TRBJ1-2, with D possibly matching TRBD1 (6 bases). This CDR3 region has 14 residues. Germline CDR1 MNHNY, CDR2 SVGAGI (reference sequence). V dropped 7 bases and J dropped 3 bases, with 15 bases sitting between them. CDR3 sequence (DNA): TGTGCCAGCACAGACACAGGGTTTGACTATGGCTACACCTTC. Encoded protein: CASTDTGFDYGYTF.

The rearrangement uses TRBV18 and TRBJ2-5; 7 bases are shared with TRBD1. Germline CDR1 and CDR2: KGHSH and LQKENI. CDR3 size: 14 residues. Trimming took 2 bases from V and 2 from J; bases not matched to a gene: 2. In nucleotides, the CDR3 is TGTGCCAGCTCACCAGGACAGGAACAAGAGACCCAGTACTTC. It yields the protein CASSPGQEQETQYF.

Only a few counts were recorded for this clone. V usage is TRBV15 and J usage is TRBJ2-7; the D gene is possibly TRBD1 (5 bases). Between the trimmed V and J ends, which lost 0 bases and 5 bases, there was a span of 8 bases. Germline-derived CDR1 and CDR2 are LNHNV and YYDKDF (reference sequence). This CDR3 contains 13 residues. The CDR3 loop reads CATSRDLTDEQYF. The DNA for the CDR3 is TGTGCCACCAGCAGAGATCTGACAGACGAGCAGTACTTC.

The chain combines TRBV14 with TRBJ2-1; D uncertain. V gave up 0 bases and J gave up 7 bases, with 10 bases separating them. The germline gives CDR1 SGHDN, CDR2 FVKESK. The CDR3 covers 14 residues. CDR3 protein: CASSQDYVGNEQFF. The CDR3 region has the DNA TGTGCCAGCAGCCAAGATTACGTTGGGAATGAGCAGTTCTTC.